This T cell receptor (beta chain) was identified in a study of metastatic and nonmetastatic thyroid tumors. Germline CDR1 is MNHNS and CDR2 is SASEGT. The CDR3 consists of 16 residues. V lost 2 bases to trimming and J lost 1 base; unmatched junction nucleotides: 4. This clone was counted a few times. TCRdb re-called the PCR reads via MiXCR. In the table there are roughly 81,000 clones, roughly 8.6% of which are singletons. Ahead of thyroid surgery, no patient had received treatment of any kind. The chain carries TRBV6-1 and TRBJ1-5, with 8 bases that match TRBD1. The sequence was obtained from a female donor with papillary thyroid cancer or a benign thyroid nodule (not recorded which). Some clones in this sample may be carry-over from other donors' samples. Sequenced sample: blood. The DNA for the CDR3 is TGTGCCAGCAGTGAATCAGGGGGCATAAGCAATCAGCCCCAGCATTTT. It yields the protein CASSESGGISNQPQHF.